The T cell receptor (beta chain) described here comes from a study of T cell responses to AZD1222 COVID-19 vaccine. The germline V gene encodes CDR1 SGHTA and CDR2 FQGTGA. The CDR3 covers 15 residues. Trimming cost V 5 bases and J 2 bases; bases outside gene matches: 4. Repertoires were generated with immunoSEQ multiplex PCR, while TCRdb's copy carries only in-frame clones and drops some. The sample shows about 160,000 clones, approximately 91% of them seen only once. Of note for this clone: What it recognizes is unknown.

The study, taken as a whole, reports: Clonal diversity was possibly underestimated, and white British individuals and females predominated among donors. Close to half of all spike-specific TCRs reportedly target regions of the variants that are unmutated. Spike-specific TCR breadth and depth were elevated following two AZD1222 doses.

The chain has TRBV7-3 and TRBJ1-1, with 11 bases identical to TRBD1. Sequences were derived from peripheral blood, sampled 28 days after the second AZD1222 dose. The sequence was obtained from an adult who received the AZD1222 COVID-19 vaccine. This CDR3 is CASSPGTGGNTEAFF. The CDR3 bases are TGTGCCAGCAGCCCAGGGACAGGGGGTAACACTGAAGCTTTCTTT.